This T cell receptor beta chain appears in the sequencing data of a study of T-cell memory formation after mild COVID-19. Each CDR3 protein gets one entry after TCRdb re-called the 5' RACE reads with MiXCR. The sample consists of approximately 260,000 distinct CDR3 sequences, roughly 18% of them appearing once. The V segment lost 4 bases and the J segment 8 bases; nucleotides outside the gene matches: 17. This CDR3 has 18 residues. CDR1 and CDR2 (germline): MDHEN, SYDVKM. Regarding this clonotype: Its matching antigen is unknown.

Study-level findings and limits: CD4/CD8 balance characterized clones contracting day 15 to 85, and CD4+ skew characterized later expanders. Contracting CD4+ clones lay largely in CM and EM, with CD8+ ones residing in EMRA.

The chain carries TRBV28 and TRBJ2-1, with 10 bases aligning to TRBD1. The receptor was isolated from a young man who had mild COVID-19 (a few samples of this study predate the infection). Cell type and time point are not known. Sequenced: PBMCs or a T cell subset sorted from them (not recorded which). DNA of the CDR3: TGTGCCAGCAGTTCGGGGGGATCATGGGACAGGGGAGTGGATGAGCAGTTCTTC. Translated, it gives CASSSGGSWDRGVDEQFF.